The 25 T cell receptor beta chains below come from one sample, sequenced in a study of cytomegalovirus exposure and HLA in healthy donors. Use of 60 Vbeta and 13 Jbeta primers characterized the PCR. Method: immunoSEQ multiplex PCR; TCRdb's copy keeps in-frame clones and lacks some. Counted here are 150,000 to 250,000 clones, 79% occurring once; the ten biggest clones make up less than 2%. Sample: PBMCs. These receptors all come from a girl aged 10 to 17 in good health and CMV-seropositive.

The chain links TRBV27 to TRBJ2-2; 8 nucleotides align to TRBD2. This CDR3 is built from 17 residues. Germline CDR1 is MNHEY and CDR2 is SMNVEV (reference sequence). Losses at the gene ends were 3 bases for V and 0 bases for J; bases not matched to a gene: 6. The CDR3: CASSLSGGTANTGELFF. The CDR3 bases are TGTGCCAGCAGTTTGAGCGGGGGAACCGCGAACACCGGGGAGCTGTTTTTT.

The genes are TRBV11-3 and TRBJ1-1, with a tentative D call TRBD1 (5 bases). This CDR3 spans 13 amino acids. CDR1 is SGHNT and CDR2 is YENEEA in the germline V gene. Between the trimmed V and J ends, which lost 3 bases and 2 bases, there was a span of 7 bases. The CDR3 DNA reads TGTGCCAGCAGCTTGACAGCTAACACTGAAGCTTTCTTT. Its protein is CASSLTANTEAFF.

Only one count was recorded for this clone. The gene calls are TRBV6-1 and TRBJ1-1, with a tentative D call TRBD1 (5 bases). This CDR3 is built from 13 residues. Germline loops: CDR1 MNHNS, CDR2 SASEGT. Trimming cost V 3 bases and J 4 bases, with 9 bases left between them. This CDR3 is CASSEGRVTEAFF. CDR3 bases: TGTGCCAGCAGTGAGGGCAGGGTCACTGAAGCTTTCTTT.

The V gene is TRBV19, the J gene TRBJ2-4, with D maybe TRBD1 (6 bases). Per the germline V gene, CDR1 is LNHDA and CDR2 is SQIVND (reference sequence). V was cut by 0 bases and J by 7 bases, with 7 bases left in between. The CDR3 is made up of 13 amino acids. CDR3 in amino acids: CASSIDQGNIQYF. In DNA form, the CDR3 reads TGTGCCAGTAGTATAGATCAGGGGAACATTCAGTACTTC.

V is TRBV27 and J is TRBJ1-1, with unresolved D. The ends were cut back, 8 bases at V and 5 bases at J, with 21 bases in the middle. Germline values: CDR1 MNHEY, CDR2 SMNVEV (reference sequence). The CDR3 has 15 residues. The CDR3 is CASGRRAGRRTEAFF. The CDR3 DNA reads TGTGCCAGCGGACGTCGGGCGGGGAGGCGGACTGAAGCTTTCTTT.

The chain joins TRBV7-9 to TRBJ1-4, with no clear D. Deletions cut 0 bases from V and 5 bases from J, with 13 bases between. Germline assignment: CDR1 SEHNR and CDR2 FQNEAQ (reference sequence). CDR3 length: 16 amino acids. This CDR3 reads CASSLAIGQVNEKLFF. CDR3 nucleotide sequence: TGTGCCAGCAGCTTAGCGATCGGCCAGGTGAATGAAAAACTGTTTTTT.

This clone was counted once. The chain uses TRBV7-2 and TRBJ1-5; D call uncertain. The CDR3 consists of 13 residues. The ends were cut back, 5 bases at V and 7 bases at J, with 12 bases in the middle. Germline V CDR1 and CDR2: SGHTA, FQGNSA. The CDR3 protein is CASSPLPEQPQHF. The CDR3 DNA sequence: TGTGCCAGCAGCCCCCTCCCCGAGCAGCCCCAGCATTTT.

CDR3 bases: TGTGCCAGCAGCGTAGGAGGCAGGGGGGCCGGGGAGCTGTTTTTT. It yields the protein CASSVGGRGAGELFF. The chain couples TRBV9 to TRBJ2-2; possible D gene TRBD1, 7 bases. This CDR3 has 15 residues. Germline V CDR1 and CDR2: SGDLS, YYNGEE. Deletions cut 0 bases from V and 6 bases from J, with 12 bases between. The whole variable domain, remainder taken from reference TRBV9 and TRBJ2-2, is DSGVTQTPKHLITATGQRVTLRCSPRSGDLSVYWYQQSLDQGLQFLIQYYNGEERAKGNILERFSAQQFPDLHSELNLSSLELGDSALYFCASSVGGRGAGELFFGEGSRLTVL.

This chain uses TRBV4-3 with TRBJ1-5; D is undetermined. V lost 0 bases and J 0 bases, leaving 6 bases between the germline ends. CDR1 and CDR2 from the germline V gene are LGHNA and YSLEER. The CDR3 totals 15 residues. CDR3 amino acids: CASSQDWHSNQPQHF. CDR3 DNA sequence: TGCGCCAGCAGCCAAGATTGGCATAGCAATCAGCCCCAGCATTTT.

This sequence joins TRBV7-8 and TRBJ1-1; D ambiguous. Per the germline V gene, CDR1 is SGHVS and CDR2 is FQNEAQ. V was shortened by 1 base and J by 12 bases, with 18 bases between the two germline ends. The CDR3 runs to 14 residues. In nucleotides, the CDR3 is TGTGCCAGCAGCTTAGACCCAGGCCTGGCAGAAACTTTCTTT. Protein sequence: CASSLDPGLAETFF. The full variable domain, with the rest looked up from reference TRBV7-8 and TRBJ1-1, is GAGVSQSPRYKVAKRGQDVALRCDPISGHVSLFWYQQALGQGPEFLTYFQNEAQLDKSGLPSDRFFAERPEGSVSTLKIQRTQQEDSAVYLCASSLDPGLAETFFGQGTRLTVV.

This chain connects TRBV25-1 to TRBJ1-6; the D is unclear. The CDR3 totals 15 residues. Trimming removed 1 base from V and 7 bases from J, with 11 bases in between. Germline values: CDR1 MGHDK, CDR2 SYGVNS. In nucleotides, the CDR3 is TGTGCCAGCAGTGAATCTACGCGAGGGAATTCACCCCTCCACTTT. Its protein is CASSESTRGNSPLHF.

This chain connects TRBV6-5 to TRBJ1-6; D gene uncertain. The CDR3 extends over 15 amino acids. With 0 bases removed from V and 10 bases from J, the gap between germline ends came to 13 bases. The V gene's germline CDR1 is MNHEY and CDR2 SVGAGI. Here the CDR3 reads CASSYSGLIGSPLHF. DNA for the CDR3: TGTGCCAGCAGTTACTCGGGCCTGATTGGGTCACCCCTCCACTTT.

The chain recombines TRBV11-3 with TRBJ1-4; the D gene is possibly TRBD1 (6 bases). This CDR3 is built from 16 residues. The V and J ends lost 4 bases and 9 bases respectively, with 21 bases between them. Germline CDR1 and CDR2: SGHNT and YENEEA. The DNA for the CDR3 is TGTGCCAGCAGCTCGGACAGAGAGGGTCGTGGCCAAAAACTGTTTTTT. This encodes CASSSDREGRGQKLFF.

This chain joins TRBV4-3 and TRBJ2-2; D is unresolved. V was cut by 0 bases and J by 6 bases, with 8 bases left in between. The CDR3 length is 14 residues. Germline CDR1 reads LGHNA; CDR2 reads YSLEER. The CDR3 DNA sequence: TGCGCCAGCAGCCAAGATCTCCGGGCCGGGGAGCTGTTTTTT. Translating it yields CASSQDLRAGELFF.

CDR3 residues: CASSQAKDSTNEKLFF. In DNA, the CDR3 is TGCGCCAGCAGCCAAGCGAAGGACTCAACTAATGAAAAACTGTTTTTT. This chain uses TRBV4-1 with TRBJ1-4; D not certain. This CDR3 is 16 amino acids long. Germline V gene data show CDR1 as MGHRA and CDR2 as YSYEKL. V was clipped by 1 base and J by 0 bases, with 9 bases between them.

In its sample, this clone was seen a few times. The chain combines TRBV11-2 with TRBJ1-1; a weak D match, TRBD1 (5 bases). V lost 4 bases to trimming and J lost 6 bases, with 18 bases between them. Per germline, CDR1 SGHAT and CDR2 FQNNGV. This CDR3 is 15 amino acids long. This CDR3 is CASSSQPGGASEAFF. Written as DNA, the CDR3 is TGTGCCAGCAGCTCACAACCGGGGGGTGCTTCTGAAGCTTTCTTT.

V and J are TRBV4-1 and TRBJ2-7; 12 bases fit TRBD1. This CDR3 contains 15 residues. Per germline, CDR1 MGHRA and CDR2 YSYEKL. Trimming cost V 3 bases and J 4 bases; bases outside gene matches: 4. The CDR3 nucleotides read TGCGCCAGCAGCCAGGGACAGGGGGCGAAGTACGAGCAGTACTTC. Translated: CASSQGQGAKYEQYF.

The chain recombines TRBV13 with TRBJ1-1; 7 bases line up with TRBD1. This CDR3 has 12 amino acids. Germline loops: CDR1 PRHDT, CDR2 FYEKMQ (reference sequence). The ends lost 4 bases at V and 10 bases at J; junction bases unmatched: 6. The CDR3 DNA reads TGTGCCAGCAGCTCCTACAGGGGCCCAGCTTTCTTT. It specifies CASSSYRGPAFF. Full variable domain (remainder filled in from reference TRBV13 and TRBJ1-1): AAGVIQSPRHLIKEKRETATLKCYPIPRHDTVYWYQQGPGQDPQFLISFYEKMQSDKGSIPDRFSAQQFSDYHSELNMSSLELGDSALYFCASSSYRGPAFFGQGTRLTVV.

The V and J genes are TRBV10-2 and TRBJ1-2; D unclear. The CDR3 covers 13 residues. The germline gives CDR1 WSHSY, CDR2 SAAADI. The V and J ends lost 2 bases and 7 bases respectively, with 11 bases between them. The CDR3 region has the DNA TGCGCCAGCAGTGAGATCCCGGCGGGTGGCTACACCTTC. Translation gives CASSEIPAGGYTF.

The chain links TRBV11-2 to TRBJ2-6, with D perhaps TRBD1 (6 bases). V was cut by 5 bases and J by 4 bases, with 18 bases left in between. The germline gives CDR1 SGHAT, CDR2 FQNNGV. This CDR3 is 17 amino acids long. The CDR3 bases are TGTGCCAGCAGCACCCGCCGACAGGATACAGGGGCCAACGTCCTGACTTTC. Translation gives CASSTRRQDTGANVLTF.

This clone was counted a few times. The V call is TRBV4-2, the J call TRBJ2-3; 10 nucleotides agree with TRBD2. Germline CDR1 reads LGHNA; CDR2 reads YNFKEQ. Losses at the gene ends were 0 bases for V and 5 bases for J; bases not matched to a gene: 5. The CDR3 sequence is 16 residues long. CDR3 nucleotide sequence: TGTGCCAGCAGCCAAGATCTAGCGGGGGTGGTAGATACGCAGTATTTT. This codes for CASSQDLAGVVDTQYF.

The sample holds a few counts of this clone. This chain joins TRBV19 and TRBJ2-5, with 8 nucleotides matching TRBD1. This CDR3 has 14 residues. Losses at the gene ends were 5 bases for V and 4 bases for J; bases not matched to a gene: 6. Germline V CDR1 and CDR2: LNHDA, SQIVND (reference sequence). The CDR3 is CASSLPDRVETQYF. As DNA, the CDR3 is TGTGCCAGTAGTCTTCCGGACAGGGTAGAGACCCAGTACTTC. Full variable domain (missing parts from reference TRBV19 and TRBJ2-5): DGGITQSPKYLFRKEGQNVTLSCEQNLNHDAMYWYRQDPGQGLRLIYYSQIVNDFQKGDIAEGYSVSREKKESFPLTVTSAQKNPTAFYLCASSLPDRVETQYFGPGTRLLVL.

The chain carries TRBV4-1 and TRBJ2-3; TRBD2 aligns across 8 bases. From germline, CDR1 is MGHRA and CDR2 YSYEKL. This CDR3 region has 18 residues. J lost 2 bases, V lost 2 bases, and 12 bases had no gene match. CDR3 DNA: TGCGCCAGCAGCCAACTGTCGCCAGGGACTAGTCCCACAGATACGCAGTATTTT. Protein sequence: CASSQLSPGTSPTDTQYF.

V is TRBV5-4 and J is TRBJ2-7; 9 positions match TRBD1. The CDR3 is 15 residues long. Germline CDR1 and CDR2: SGHNT and YYREEE (reference sequence). After removal of 4 bases from V and 6 bases from J, the junction contained 11 bases not matched to a gene. The CDR3: CASSALGQGIGEQYF. The CDR3 DNA reads TGTGCCAGCAGCGCACTGGGACAGGGTATAGGCGAGCAGTACTTC.

This clone was seen a single time. The genes are TRBV11-3 and TRBJ2-1; 9 bases are a match to TRBD1. V lost 5 bases, J lost 6 bases, and 2 bases stayed unmatched. Germline V gives CDR1 SGHNT, CDR2 YENEEA. The CDR3 has 13 residues. CDR3 DNA sequence: TGTGCCAGCAGCCCGACAGGGGGCAATGAGCAGTTCTTC. Protein: CASSPTGGNEQFF.